The clone carrying this TCR beta chain has only a few counts. This sample was included in a study of T cells in Graves' hyperthyroidism and ophthalmopathy. Researchers took RNA transcripts and amplified the TCR beta CDR3 regions from them. Carried out on the TCR CDR3, a first-round RT-PCR used the HTBI primer set. TCRdb re-derived calls from the multiplex PCR reads in MiXCR, one entry per CDR3 protein. The profile shows about 700,000 distinct CDR3 sequences, 45% of them singletons. The CDR3 spans 15 residues. Losses at the gene ends were 3 bases for V and 3 bases for J; bases not matched to a gene: 5.

The chain joins TRBV12-3 or TRBV12-4 to TRBJ2-7, with 10 bases aligning to TRBD2. The receptor's source is an adult man with Graves' disease, either hyperthyroidism or ophthalmopathy (not recorded which). The sample taken for sequencing was peripheral blood or thyroid tissue (not recorded which). The CDR3 sequence is CASSLTSGLSYEQYF. The CDR3 bases are TGTGCCAGCAGTTTGACTAGCGGGCTGAGCTACGAGCAGTACTTC.